This T cell receptor beta chain stems from a study of T-cell memory formation after mild COVID-19. Broader study findings: Cross-reactive memory apparently joined, as some responding clones appeared in pre-infection memory.

This CDR3 is built from 18 residues. Germline assignment: CDR1 MNHEY and CDR2 SVGAGI. Losses at the gene ends were 2 bases for V and 5 bases for J; bases not matched to a gene: 15. MiXCR, run by TCRdb on the 5' RACE reads, gives a single entry per CDR3 protein. The sample records about 390,000 distinct CDR3 sequences, 15% to 20% being singletons. This clonotype was counted only a few times. Its antigen is not identified. What was sequenced was PBMCs or a T cell subset sorted from them (not recorded which). The receptor comes from a man younger than 30 who had mild COVID-19 (a few samples of this study predate the infection). Cell type and time point are not known. The chain has TRBV6-5 and TRBJ2-5, with 9 bases that match TRBD1. CDR3 protein: CASSYTGQGLTRLETQYF. CDR3 DNA: TGTGCCAGCAGTTACACCGGACAGGGGCTAACTCGATTGGAGACCCAGTACTTC.